This paragraph covers one TCR beta chain sequence. Alongside a J-beta primer mix, a sample-barcoded 5' primer served in a second PCR lasting about 6 to 12 cycles. Each cDNA molecule was tagged by a template-switch adaptor with 12 random nucleotides. TCRdb passed the 5' RACE reads through MiXCR, listing each CDR3 protein once. Among some 880,000 distinct CDR3 sequences, roughly 35% were seen once, and the ten largest hold over 10%. This sample was included in a study of blood T cells in healthy people across ages. This TCR was recovered from a man between 18 and 35 years old in good health. The sequencing sample was made of blood.

DNA of the CDR3: TGTGCCACCAGTGATTTCCCGTATAGCAATCAGCCCCAGCATTTT. Its translation: CATSDFPYSNQPQHF. This chain connects TRBV24-1 to TRBJ1-5; D uncertain. Deletions cut 1 base from V and 0 bases from J, with 6 bases between. In germline, CDR1 is KGHDR, CDR2 SFDVKD. The CDR3 covers 15 residues.